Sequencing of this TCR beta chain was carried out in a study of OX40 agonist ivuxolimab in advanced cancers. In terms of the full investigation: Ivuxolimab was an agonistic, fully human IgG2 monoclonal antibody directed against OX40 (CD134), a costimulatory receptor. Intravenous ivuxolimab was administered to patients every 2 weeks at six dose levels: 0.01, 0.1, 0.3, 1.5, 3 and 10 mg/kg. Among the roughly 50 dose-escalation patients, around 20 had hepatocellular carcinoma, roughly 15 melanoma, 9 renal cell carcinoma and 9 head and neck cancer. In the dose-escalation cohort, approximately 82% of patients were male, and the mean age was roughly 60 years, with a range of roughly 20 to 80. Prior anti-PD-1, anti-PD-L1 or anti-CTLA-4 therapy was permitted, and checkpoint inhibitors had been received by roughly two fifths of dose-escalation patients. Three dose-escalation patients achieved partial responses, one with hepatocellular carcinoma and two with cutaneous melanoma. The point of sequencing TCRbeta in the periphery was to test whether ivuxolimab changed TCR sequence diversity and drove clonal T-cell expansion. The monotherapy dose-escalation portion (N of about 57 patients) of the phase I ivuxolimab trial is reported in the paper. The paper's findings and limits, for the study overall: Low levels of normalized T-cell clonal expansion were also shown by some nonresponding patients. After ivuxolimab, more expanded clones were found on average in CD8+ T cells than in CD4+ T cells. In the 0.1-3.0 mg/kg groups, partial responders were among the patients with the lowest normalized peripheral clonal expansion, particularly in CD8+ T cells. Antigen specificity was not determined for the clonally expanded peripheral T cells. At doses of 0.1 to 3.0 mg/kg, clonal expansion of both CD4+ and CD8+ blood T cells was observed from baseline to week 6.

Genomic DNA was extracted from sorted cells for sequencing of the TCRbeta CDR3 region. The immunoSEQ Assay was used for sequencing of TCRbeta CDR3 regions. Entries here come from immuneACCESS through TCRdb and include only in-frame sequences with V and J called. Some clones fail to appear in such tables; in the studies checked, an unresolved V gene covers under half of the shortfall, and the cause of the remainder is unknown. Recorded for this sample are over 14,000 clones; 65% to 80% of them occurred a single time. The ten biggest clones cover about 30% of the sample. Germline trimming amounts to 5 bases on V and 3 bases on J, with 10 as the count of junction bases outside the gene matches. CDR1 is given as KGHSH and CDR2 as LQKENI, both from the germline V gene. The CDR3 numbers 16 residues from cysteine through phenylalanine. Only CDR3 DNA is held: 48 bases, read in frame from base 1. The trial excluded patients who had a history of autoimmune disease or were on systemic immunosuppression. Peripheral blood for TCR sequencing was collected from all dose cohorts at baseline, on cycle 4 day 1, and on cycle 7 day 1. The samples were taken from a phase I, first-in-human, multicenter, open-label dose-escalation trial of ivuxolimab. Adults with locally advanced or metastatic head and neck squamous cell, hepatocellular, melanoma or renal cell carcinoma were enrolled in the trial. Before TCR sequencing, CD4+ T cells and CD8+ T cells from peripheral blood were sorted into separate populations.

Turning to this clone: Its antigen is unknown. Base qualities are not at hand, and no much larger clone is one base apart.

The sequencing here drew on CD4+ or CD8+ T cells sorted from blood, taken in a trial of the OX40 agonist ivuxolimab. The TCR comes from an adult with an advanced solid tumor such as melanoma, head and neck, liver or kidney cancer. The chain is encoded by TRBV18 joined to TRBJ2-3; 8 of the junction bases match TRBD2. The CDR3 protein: CASSSRAGETTDTQYF. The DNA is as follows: TGTGCCAGCTCATCTCGAGCGGGAGAAACAACAGATACGCAGTATTTT. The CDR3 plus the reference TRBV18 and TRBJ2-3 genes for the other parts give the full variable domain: NAGVMQNPRHLVRRRGQEARLRCSPMKGHSHVYWYRQLPEEGLKFMVYLQKENIIDESGMPKERFSAEFPKEGPSILRIQQVVRGDSAAYFCASSSRAGETTDTQYFGPGTRLTVL.